The present T cell receptor beta chain was sequenced within a study of blood T cells in healthy people across ages. Overall study: About one barcoded beta molecule per two T cells came from capture by template switching.

There are 11 residues in the CDR3. Trimming took 4 bases from V and 1 from J, leaving 4 bases between them. Germline CDR1 SQVTM, CDR2 ANQGSEA. For the second PCR, which ran for roughly 7 to 11 cycles, a sample-barcoded 5' primer and a J-beta primer mix were used. Each cDNA molecule carried a tag from a template-switch adaptor that contained 12 random nucleotides. TCRdb reanalysed the 5' RACE reads using MiXCR and keeps one entry per CDR3 protein. This sample has approximately 1,000,000 distinct CDR3 sequences, with more than 30% found just once. This clonotype was seen at least ten times. The sequence was collected from a man younger than 35 in good health. The genes are TRBV29-1 and TRBJ1-1; D ambiguous. Sequences were obtained from blood. The CDR3 bases are TGCAGCGTTGGAAGGAACACTGAAGCTTTCTTT. Translation gives CSVGRNTEAFF.